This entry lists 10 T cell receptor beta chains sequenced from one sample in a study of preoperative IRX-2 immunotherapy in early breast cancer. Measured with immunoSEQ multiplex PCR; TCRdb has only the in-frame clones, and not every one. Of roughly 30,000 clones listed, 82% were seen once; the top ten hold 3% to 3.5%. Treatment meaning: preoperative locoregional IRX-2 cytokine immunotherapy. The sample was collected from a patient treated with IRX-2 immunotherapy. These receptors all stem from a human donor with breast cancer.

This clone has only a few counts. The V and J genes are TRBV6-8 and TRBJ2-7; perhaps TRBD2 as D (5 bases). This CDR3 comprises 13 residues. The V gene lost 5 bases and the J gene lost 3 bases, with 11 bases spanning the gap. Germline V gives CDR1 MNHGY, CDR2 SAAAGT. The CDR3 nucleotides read TGTGCCAGCAGTCGAGGACTGAACTACGAGCAGTACTTC. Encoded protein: CASSRGLNYEQYF.

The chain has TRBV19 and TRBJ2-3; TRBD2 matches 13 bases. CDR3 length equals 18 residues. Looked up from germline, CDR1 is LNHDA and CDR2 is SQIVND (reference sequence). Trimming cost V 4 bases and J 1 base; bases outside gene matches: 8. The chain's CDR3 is CASSSGLAGVRGTDTQYF. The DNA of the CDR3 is TGTGCCAGTAGTAGCGGACTAGCGGGAGTAAGGGGCACAGATACGCAGTATTTT.

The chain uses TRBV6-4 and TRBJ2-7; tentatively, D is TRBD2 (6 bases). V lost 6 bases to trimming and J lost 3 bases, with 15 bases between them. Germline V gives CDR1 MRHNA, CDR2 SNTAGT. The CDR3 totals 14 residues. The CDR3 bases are TGTGCCAGCAGAAATAGCGGAGACGTCTACGAGCAGTACTTC. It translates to CASRNSGDVYEQYF.

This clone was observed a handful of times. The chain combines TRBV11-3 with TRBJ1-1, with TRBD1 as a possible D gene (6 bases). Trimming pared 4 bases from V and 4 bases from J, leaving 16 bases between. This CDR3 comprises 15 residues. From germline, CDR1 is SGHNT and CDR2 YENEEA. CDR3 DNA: TGTGCCAGCAGCTCATTCGCAGGGGTGGGCACTGAAGCTTTCTTT. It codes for CASSSFAGVGTEAFF.

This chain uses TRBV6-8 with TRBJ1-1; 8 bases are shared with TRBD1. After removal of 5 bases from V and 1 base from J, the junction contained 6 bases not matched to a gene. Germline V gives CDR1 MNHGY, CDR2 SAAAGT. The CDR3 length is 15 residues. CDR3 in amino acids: CASSGTGQWNTEAFF. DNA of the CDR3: TGTGCCAGCAGTGGGACAGGACAGTGGAACACTGAAGCTTTCTTT.

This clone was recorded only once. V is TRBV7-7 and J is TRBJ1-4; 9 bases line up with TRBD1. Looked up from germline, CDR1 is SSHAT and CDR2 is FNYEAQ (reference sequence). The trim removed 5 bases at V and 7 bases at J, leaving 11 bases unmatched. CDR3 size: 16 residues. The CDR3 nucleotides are TGTGCCAGCAGCGCGGGGACAGGGATTATTGGTGAAAAACTGTTTTTT. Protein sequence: CASSAGTGIIGEKLFF.

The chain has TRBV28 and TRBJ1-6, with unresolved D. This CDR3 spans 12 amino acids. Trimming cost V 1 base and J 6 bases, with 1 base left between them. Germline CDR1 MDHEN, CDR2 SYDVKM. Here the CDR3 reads CASSLSNSPLHF. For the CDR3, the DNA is TGTGCCAGCAGTTTATCTAATTCACCCCTCCACTTT. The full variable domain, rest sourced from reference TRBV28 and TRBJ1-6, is DVKVTQSSRYLVKRTGEKVFLECVQDMDHENMFWYRQDPGLGLRLIYFSYDVKMKEKGDIPEGYSVSREKKERFSLILESASTNQTSMYLCASSLSNSPLHFGNGTRLTVT.

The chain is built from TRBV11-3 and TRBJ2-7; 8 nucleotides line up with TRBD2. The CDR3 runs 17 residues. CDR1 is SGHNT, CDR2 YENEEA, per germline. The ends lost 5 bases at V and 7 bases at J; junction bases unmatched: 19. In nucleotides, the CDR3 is TGTGCCAGCAGCCCCTGGGGCGTAGCGGGAAGGGCAAGTGAGCAGTACTTC. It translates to CASSPWGVAGRASEQYF.

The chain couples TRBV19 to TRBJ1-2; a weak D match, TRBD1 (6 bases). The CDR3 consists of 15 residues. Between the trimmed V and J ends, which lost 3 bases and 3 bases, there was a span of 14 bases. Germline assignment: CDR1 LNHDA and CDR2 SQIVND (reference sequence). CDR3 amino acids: CASSMRAGEDYGYTF. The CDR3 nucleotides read TGTGCCAGTAGTATGAGGGCAGGGGAAGACTATGGCTACACCTTC.

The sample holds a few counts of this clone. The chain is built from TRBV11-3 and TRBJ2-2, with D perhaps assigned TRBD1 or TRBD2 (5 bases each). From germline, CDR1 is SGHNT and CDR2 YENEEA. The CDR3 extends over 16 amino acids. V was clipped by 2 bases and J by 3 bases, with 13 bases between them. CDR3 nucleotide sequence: TGTGCCAGCAGCTTAAGCGGCAGGGTGTACACCGGGGAGCTGTTTTTT. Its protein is CASSLSGRVYTGELFF. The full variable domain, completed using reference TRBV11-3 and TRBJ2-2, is EAGVVQSPRYKIIEKKQPVAFWCNPISGHNTLYWYLQNLGQGPELLIRYENEEAVDDSQLPKDRFSAERLKGVDSTLKIQPAELGDSAVYLCASSLSGRVYTGELFFGEGSRLTVL.